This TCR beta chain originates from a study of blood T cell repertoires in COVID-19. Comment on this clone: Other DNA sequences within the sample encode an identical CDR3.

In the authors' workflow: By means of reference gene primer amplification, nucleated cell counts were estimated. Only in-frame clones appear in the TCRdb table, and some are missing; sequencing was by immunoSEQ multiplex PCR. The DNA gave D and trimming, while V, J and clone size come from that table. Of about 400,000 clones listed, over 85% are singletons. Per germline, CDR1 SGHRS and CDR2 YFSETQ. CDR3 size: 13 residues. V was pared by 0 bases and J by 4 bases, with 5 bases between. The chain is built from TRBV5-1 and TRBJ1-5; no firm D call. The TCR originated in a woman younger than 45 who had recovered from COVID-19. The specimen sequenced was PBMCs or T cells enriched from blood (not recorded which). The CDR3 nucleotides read TGCGCCAGCAGCTTGGGAACAAATCAGCCCCAGCATTTT. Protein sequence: CASSLGTNQPQHF.